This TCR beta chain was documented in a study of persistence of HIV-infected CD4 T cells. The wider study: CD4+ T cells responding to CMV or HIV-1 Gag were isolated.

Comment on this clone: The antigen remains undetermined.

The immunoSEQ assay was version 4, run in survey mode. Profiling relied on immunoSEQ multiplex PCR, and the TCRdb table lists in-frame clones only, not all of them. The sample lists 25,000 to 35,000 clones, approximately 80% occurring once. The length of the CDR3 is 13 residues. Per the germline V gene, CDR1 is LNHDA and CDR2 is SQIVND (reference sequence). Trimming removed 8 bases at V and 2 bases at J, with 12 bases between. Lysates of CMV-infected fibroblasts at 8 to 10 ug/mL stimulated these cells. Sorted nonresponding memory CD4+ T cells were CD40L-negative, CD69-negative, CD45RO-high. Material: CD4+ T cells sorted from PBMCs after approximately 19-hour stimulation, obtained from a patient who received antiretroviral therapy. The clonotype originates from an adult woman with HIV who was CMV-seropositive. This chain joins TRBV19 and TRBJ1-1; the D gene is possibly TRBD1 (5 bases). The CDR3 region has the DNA TGTGCCAGTCGACAGTTAGTAAACACTGAAGCTTTCTTT. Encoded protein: CASRQLVNTEAFF.